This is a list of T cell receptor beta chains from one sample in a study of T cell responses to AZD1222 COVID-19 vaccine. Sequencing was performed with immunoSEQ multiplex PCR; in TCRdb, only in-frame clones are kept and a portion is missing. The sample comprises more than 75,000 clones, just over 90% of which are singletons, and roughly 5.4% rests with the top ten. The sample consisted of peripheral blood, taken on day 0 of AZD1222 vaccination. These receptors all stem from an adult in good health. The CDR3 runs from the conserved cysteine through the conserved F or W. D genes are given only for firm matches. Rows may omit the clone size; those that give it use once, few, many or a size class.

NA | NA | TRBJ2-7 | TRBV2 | CASGRQGGTGEQYF | TGTGCCAGCGGTAGACAGGGAGGAACGGGAGAGCAGTACTTC
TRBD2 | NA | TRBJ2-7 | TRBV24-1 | CATSDFFKAGDSYEQYF | TGTGCCACCAGTGATTTCTTTAAGGCGGGAGACTCCTACGAGCAGTACTTC
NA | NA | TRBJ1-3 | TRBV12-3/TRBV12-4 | CASSLQSGNTIYF | TGTGCCAGCAGCTTACAATCTGGAAACACCATATATTTT
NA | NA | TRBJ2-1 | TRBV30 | CAWSVVGRWGRNSYNEQFF | TGTGCCTGGAGTGTCGTGGGCCGTTGGGGACGTAATTCCTACAATGAGCAGTTCTTC
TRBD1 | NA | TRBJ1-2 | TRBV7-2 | CASSLGQGYGYTF | TGTGCCAGCAGCTTAGGACAGGGATATGGCTACACCTTC
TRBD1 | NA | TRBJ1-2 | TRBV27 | CASRFTGGDYGYTF | TGTGCCAGCAGATTTACAGGGGGGGACTATGGCTACACCTTC
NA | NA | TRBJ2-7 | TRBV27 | CASSWGRISSYEQYF | TGTGCCAGCAGTTGGGGGCGGATCTCCTCCTACGAGCAGTACTTC
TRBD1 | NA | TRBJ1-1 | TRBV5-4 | CASSEGTGMNTEAFF | TGTGCCAGCAGCGAGGGGACAGGGATGAACACTGAAGCTTTCTTT
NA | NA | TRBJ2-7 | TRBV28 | CASSYPPADISYEQYF | TGTGCCAGCAGTTACCCACCCGCGGACATCTCCTACGAGCAGTACTTC
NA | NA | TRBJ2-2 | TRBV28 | CASSTKVSASSNPGELFF | TGTGCCAGCAGTACCAAGGTATCGGCTAGCAGTAATCCCGGGGAGCTGTTTTTT
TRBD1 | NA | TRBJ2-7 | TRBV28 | CASSRGQAYEQYF | TGTGCCAGCAGCAGGGGACAGGCCTACGAGCAGTACTTC
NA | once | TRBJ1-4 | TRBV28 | CASSLVGNEKLFF | TGTGCCAGCAGTTTGGTGGGGAATGAAAAACTGTTTTTT
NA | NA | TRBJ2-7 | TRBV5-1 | CASTSLSVDEQYF | TGCGCCAGCACCTCTCTTTCGGTAGACGAGCAGTACTTC
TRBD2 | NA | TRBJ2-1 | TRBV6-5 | CASSRTSGSFNEQFF | TGTGCCAGCAGCAGGACTAGCGGGAGTTTCAATGAGCAGTTCTTC
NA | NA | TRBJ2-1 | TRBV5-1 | CASSFFGGEEQFF | TGCGCCAGCAGCTTTTTCGGGGGAGAGGAGCAGTTCTTC
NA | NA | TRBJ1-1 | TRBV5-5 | CASSLFGMNTEAFF | TGTGCCAGCAGCTTGTTCGGAATGAACACTGAAGCTTTCTTT
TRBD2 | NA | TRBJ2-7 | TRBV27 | CASSLSGREAYEQYF | TGTGCCAGCAGTTTATCTGGGCGGGAGGCCTACGAGCAGTACTTC
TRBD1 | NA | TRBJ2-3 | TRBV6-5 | CASSRTGGLPDTQYF | TGTGCCAGCAGTCGGACAGGGGGGTTACCAGATACGCAGTATTTT
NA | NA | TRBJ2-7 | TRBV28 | CASSPRQIARYEQYF | TGTGCCAGCAGTCCAAGACAGATAGCTAGGTACGAGCAGTACTTC
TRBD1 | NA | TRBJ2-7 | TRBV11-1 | CASSLGRQGLHEQYF | TGTGCCAGCAGCTTAGGGAGACAGGGTCTACACGAGCAGTACTTC
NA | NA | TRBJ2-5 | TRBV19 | CASSIRRTPNGETQYF | TGTGCCAGTAGTATACGTCGGACCCCTAATGGGGAGACCCAGTACTTC
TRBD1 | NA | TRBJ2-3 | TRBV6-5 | CASITGAADTDTQYF | TGTGCCAGCATAACAGGGGCCGCGGACACAGATACGCAGTATTTT
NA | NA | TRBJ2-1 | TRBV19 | CASSIVGHPYNEQFF | TGTGCCAGTAGTATAGTCGGGCATCCGTACAATGAGCAGTTCTTC
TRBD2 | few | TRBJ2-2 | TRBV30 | CAWRGLQNTGELFF | TGTGCCTGGAGGGGACTACAGAACACCGGGGAGCTGTTTTTT
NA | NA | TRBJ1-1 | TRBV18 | CASSPLADNEAFF | TGTGCCAGCTCACCTCTAGCGGATAATGAAGCTTTCTTT
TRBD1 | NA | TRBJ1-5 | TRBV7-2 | CASSPTWGTGNQPQHF | TGTGCCAGCAGCCCTACGTGGGGGACAGGGAATCAGCCCCAGCATTTT
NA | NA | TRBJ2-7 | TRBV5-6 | CASSRNYEQYF | TGTGCCAGCAGCCGTAACTACGAGCAGTACTTC
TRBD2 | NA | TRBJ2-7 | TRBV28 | CASSPNRGLAKGPPEQYF | TGTGCCAGCAGCCCTAATCGGGGACTAGCAAAAGGGCCCCCCGAGCAGTACTTC
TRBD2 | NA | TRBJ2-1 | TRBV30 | CAWRGTLTSGSYNEQFF | TGTGCCTGGAGGGGAACCTTAACTAGCGGGAGCTACAATGAGCAGTTCTTC
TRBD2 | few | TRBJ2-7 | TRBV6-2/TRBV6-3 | CASSSGRASSEQYF | TGTGCCAGCAGTAGCGGGAGGGCCTCAAGCGAGCAGTACTTC
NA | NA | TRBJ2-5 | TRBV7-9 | CASSLGLETQYF | TGTGCCAGCAGCTTAGGACTCGAGACCCAGTACTTC
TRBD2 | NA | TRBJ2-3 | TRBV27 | CASSFGTSGSTDTQYF | TGTGCCAGCAGTTTCGGGACTAGCGGAAGCACAGATACGCAGTATTTT
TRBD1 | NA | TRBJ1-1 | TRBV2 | CASSSGGPSAFF | TGTGCCAGCTCCTCAGGGGGCCCCAGCGCTTTCTTT
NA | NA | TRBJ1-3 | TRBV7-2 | CASSTREGNTIYF | TGTGCCAGCAGCACAAGGGAGGGAAACACCATATATTTT
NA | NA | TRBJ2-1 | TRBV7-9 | CASSSRGNYNEQFF | TGTGCCAGCAGCTCAAGGGGGAATTACAATGAGCAGTTCTTC
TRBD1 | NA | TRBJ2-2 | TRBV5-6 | CASSWTGQGTFGGELFF | TGTGCCAGCAGCTGGACGGGACAGGGGACTTTCGGCGGGGAGCTGTTTTTT
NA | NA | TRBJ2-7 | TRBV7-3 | CASSSIGSDGEQYF | TGTGCCAGCAGCTCCATCGGGTCGGATGGCGAGCAGTACTTC
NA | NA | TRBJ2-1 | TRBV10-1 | CATRTGGKNNEQFF | TGCGCCACCCGAACTGGCGGGAAGAACAATGAGCAGTTCTTC
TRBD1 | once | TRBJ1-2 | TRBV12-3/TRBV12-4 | CASSQWTGYGYTF | TGTGCCAGCAGTCAATGGACAGGCTATGGCTACACCTTC
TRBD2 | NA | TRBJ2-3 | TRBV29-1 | CSALAGGTDTQYF | TGCAGCGCGCTAGCGGGAGGCACGGATACGCAGTATTTT
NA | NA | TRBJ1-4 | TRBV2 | CASSEGAGIGIF | TGTGCCAGCAGTGAAGGTGCAGGGATAGGAATTTTT
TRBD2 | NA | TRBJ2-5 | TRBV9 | CASSVGASGYGETQYF | TGTGCCAGCAGCGTAGGTGCTAGCGGGTACGGTGAGACCCAGTACTTC
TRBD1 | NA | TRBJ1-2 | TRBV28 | CASSPGQVYGYTF | TGTGCCAGCAGCCCGGGACAGGTCTATGGCTACACCTTC
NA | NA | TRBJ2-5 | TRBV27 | CASSFLSGRGTQYF | TGTGCCAGCAGTTTTCTCTCTGGTCGGGGGACCCAGTACTTC
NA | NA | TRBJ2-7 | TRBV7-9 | CASSLGESSAIYEQYF | TGTGCCAGCAGCTTGGGCGAGTCGTCCGCGATCTACGAGCAGTACTTC
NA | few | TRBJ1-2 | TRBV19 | CASSLGEGISYGYTF | TGTGCCAGTAGCCTCGGGGAGGGTATTTCCTATGGCTACACCTTC
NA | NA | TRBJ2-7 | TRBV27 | CASSLFTGYEQYF | TGTGCCAGCAGTTTATTTACGGGGTACGAGCAGTACTTC
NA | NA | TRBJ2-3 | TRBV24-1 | CATSDSGSAQWDTQYF | TGTGCCACCAGTGATTCTGGTAGCGCACAATGGGATACGCAGTATTTT
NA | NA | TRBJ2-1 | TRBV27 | CASSFGVGGNEQFF | TGTGCCAGCAGTTTCGGGGTAGGTGGCAATGAGCAGTTCTTC
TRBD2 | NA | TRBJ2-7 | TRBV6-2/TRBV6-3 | CASSLLAGPSYEQYF | TGTGCCAGCAGTCTACTAGCGGGTCCGTCCTACGAGCAGTACTTC
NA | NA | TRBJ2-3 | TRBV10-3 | CAIKGGSTDTQYF | TGTGCCATCAAAGGAGGGAGCACAGATACGCAGTATTTT
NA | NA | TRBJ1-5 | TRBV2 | CASSAAGYSNQPQHF | TGTGCCAGCAGTGCCGCAGGGTATAGCAATCAGCCCCAGCATTTT
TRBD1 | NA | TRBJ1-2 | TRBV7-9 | CASSPGQGGFGYTF | TGTGCCAGCAGCCCAGGACAGGGGGGTTTTGGCTACACCTTC